A selection of T cell receptor beta chains follows, all from one sample in a study of neoadjuvant anti-PD-1 for oral cavity cancer. Data came from immunoSEQ multiplex PCR; TCRdb stores just in-frame clones and leaves some out. The sample has some 8,000 clones; roughly 71% are singletons. The material sequenced was PBMCs, taken after nivolumab (anti-PD-1) treatment. The receptors derive from a person aged 35-79 years with oral cavity squamous cell carcinoma. Both conserved end residues are part of each CDR3. A D gene is named only where the DNA matches it firmly. Clone size is given for some rows only: seen once, a few or many times, or a class if the clone is expanded.

abundance	v_gene	j_gene	d_gene	CDR3nt	CDR3aa
NA	TRBV29-1	TRBJ2-5	NA	TGCAGCGTTGGTTTGGGCGGAGAGACCCAGTACTTC	CSVGLGGETQYF
NA	TRBV15	TRBJ2-5	NA	TGTGCCACCAGCAGTGAGGGGGACTACCAAGAGACCCAGTACTTC	CATSSEGDYQETQYF
NA	TRBV21-1	TRBJ2-5	NA	TGTGCCAGCACCACAACCGGGGGAGAACAAGAGACCCAGTACTTC	CASTTTGGEQETQYF
NA	TRBV15	TRBJ1-1	NA	TGTGCCACCAGCTGGGACGGTACTGAAGCTTTCTTT	CATSWDGTEAFF
NA	TRBV7-2	TRBJ1-5	NA	TGTGCCAGCAGCTTAGACTCCATAGGGGCCTCGTATCAGCCCCAGCATTTT	CASSLDSIGASYQPQHF
NA	TRBV7-2	TRBJ1-2	NA	TGTGCCAGCAGCTTAGCGATAAGGGGAGCTAACTATGGCTACACCTTC	CASSLAIRGANYGYTF
NA	TRBV5-4	TRBJ1-2	NA	TGTGCCAGCAGCCGGGGGCCGACGGGAAACTATGGCTACACCTTC	CASSRGPTGNYGYTF
NA	TRBV4-3	TRBJ1-1	NA	TGCGCCAGCAGCCCAAGGCAGGGTGGGACTGAAGCTTTCTTT	CASSPRQGGTEAFF
NA	TRBV9	TRBJ1-4	NA	TGTGCCAGCAGCCCGGGGAAGGTAACTAATGAAAAACTGTTTTTT	CASSPGKVTNEKLFF
NA	TRBV5-4	TRBJ2-3	NA	TGTGCCAGCAGCTTGTACCGGGTGAGCACAGATACGCAGTATTTT	CASSLYRVSTDTQYF
once	TRBV19	TRBJ2-7	NA	TGTGCCAGTAGTAGTACTGCACTCTCCTACGAGCAGTATTTC	CASSSTALSYEQYF
NA	TRBV19	TRBJ2-7	TRBD1	TGTGCCAGTAGTATTACCCCGGGACAGGGACGCTACGAGCAGTACTTC	CASSITPGQGRYEQYF
NA	TRBV14	TRBJ1-1	TRBD1	TGTGCCAGCAGCCCCGACAGGGGGCGCATGAACACTGAAGCTTTCTTT	CASSPDRGRMNTEAFF
few	TRBV5-4	TRBJ2-1	TRBD1	TGTGCCAGCAGAGCCGGGACAGGGGGAAACAATGAGCAGTTCTTC	CASRAGTGGNNEQFF
NA	TRBV2	TRBJ1-2	TRBD1	TGTGCCAGCAGCCAGAACAGGGGAGGCTACACCTTC	CASSQNRGGYTF
NA	TRBV6-5	TRBJ2-7	NA	TGTGCCAGCAGTTCTGGGGCCCCGAGGAAGCAGTACTTC	CASSSGAPRKQYF
NA	TRBV5-1	TRBJ2-2	NA	TGCGCCAGCAGCCAGGGACAAGCGAACACCGGGGAGCTGTTTTTT	CASSQGQANTGELFF
NA	TRBV27	TRBJ2-1	NA	TGTGCCAGCAGGGGTGGGGGAAATGAGCAGTTCTTC	CASRGGGNEQFF
once	TRBV4-1	TRBJ1-4	TRBD1	TGCGCCAGCAGCCGGGACAGGGCCCCAAATGAAAAACTGTTTTTT	CASSRDRAPNEKLFF
NA	TRBV2	TRBJ1-1	TRBD1	TGTGCCAGCAGCGTGGACAGGGGGTCGCCTGAAGCTTTCTTT	CASSVDRGSPEAFF
NA	TRBV21-1	TRBJ2-5	NA	TGTGCCAGCAGCCCCCATGTCGTGACTCCTAGACAAGAGACCCAGTACTTC	CASSPHVVTPRQETQYF
few	TRBV18	TRBJ1-1	NA	TGTGCCAGCTCAACGAAAACGAGAGGTGAAGCTTTCTTT	CASSTKTRGEAFF
NA	TRBV9	TRBJ2-7	NA	TGTGCCAGCAGCGTAGGAGGCGGGGACATCTACGAGCAGTACTTC	CASSVGGGDIYEQYF